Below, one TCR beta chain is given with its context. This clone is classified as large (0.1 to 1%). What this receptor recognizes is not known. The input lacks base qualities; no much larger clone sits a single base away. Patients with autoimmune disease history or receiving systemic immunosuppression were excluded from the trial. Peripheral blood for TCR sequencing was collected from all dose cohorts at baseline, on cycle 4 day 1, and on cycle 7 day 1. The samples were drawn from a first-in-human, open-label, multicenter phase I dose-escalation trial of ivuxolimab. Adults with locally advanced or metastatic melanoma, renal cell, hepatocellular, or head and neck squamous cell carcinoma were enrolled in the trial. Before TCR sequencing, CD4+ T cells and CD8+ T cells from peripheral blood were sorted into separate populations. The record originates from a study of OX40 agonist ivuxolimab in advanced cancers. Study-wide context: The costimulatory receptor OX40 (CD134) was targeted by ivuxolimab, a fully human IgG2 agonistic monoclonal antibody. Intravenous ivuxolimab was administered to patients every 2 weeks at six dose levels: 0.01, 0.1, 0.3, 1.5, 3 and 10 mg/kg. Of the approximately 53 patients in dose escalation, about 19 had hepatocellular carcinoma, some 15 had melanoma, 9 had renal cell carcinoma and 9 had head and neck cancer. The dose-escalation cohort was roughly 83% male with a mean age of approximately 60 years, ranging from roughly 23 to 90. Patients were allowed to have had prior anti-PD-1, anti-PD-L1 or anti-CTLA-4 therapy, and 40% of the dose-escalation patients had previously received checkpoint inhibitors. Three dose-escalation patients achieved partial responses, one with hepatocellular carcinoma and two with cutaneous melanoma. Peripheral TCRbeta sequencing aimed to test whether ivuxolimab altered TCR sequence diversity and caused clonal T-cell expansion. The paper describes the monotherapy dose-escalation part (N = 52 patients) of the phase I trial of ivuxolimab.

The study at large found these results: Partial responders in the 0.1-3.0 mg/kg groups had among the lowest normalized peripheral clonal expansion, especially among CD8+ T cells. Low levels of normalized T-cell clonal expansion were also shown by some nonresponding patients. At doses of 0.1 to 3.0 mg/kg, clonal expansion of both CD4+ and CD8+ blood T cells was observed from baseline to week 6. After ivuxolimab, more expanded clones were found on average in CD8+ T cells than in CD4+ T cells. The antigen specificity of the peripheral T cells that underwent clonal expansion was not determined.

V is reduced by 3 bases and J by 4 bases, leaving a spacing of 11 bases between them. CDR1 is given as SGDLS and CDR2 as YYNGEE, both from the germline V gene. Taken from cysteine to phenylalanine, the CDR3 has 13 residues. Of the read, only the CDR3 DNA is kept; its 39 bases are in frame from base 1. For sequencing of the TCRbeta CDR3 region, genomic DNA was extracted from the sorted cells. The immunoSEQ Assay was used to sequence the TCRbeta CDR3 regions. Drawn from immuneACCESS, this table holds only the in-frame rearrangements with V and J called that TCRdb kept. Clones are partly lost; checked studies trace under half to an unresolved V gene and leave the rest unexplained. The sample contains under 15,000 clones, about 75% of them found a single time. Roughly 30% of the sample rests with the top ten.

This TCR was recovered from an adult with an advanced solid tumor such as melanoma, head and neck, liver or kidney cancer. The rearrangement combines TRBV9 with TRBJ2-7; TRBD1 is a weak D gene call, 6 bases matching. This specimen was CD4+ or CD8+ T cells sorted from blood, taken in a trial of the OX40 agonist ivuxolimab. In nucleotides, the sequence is TGTGCCAGCAGCGACCCCACAGGGTACGAGCAGTACTTC. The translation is CASSDPTGYEQYF.